Shown below are 19 T cell receptor beta chains from a single sample sequenced in a study of T cell clonotyping in hematopoietic cell transplantation. TCRdb's table, derived via immunoSEQ multiplex PCR, lists solely in-frame clones and lacks some. The sample records about 29,000 clones, roughly 80% being singletons. The sample's time point: recipient sample about 28 days before transplant, after cytoreduction. This specimen consisted of peripheral blood mononuclear cells, obtained before stem cell transplant. These receptors all stem from a woman younger than 45 with chronic myeloid leukemia. Some clones in this sample may be carry-over from other donors' samples.

V and J are TRBV6-4 and TRBJ2-3; 13 positions match TRBD2. The CDR3 is 15 amino acids. V shed 3 bases and J 6 bases; nucleotides not matched to a gene: 3. Per the germline V gene, CDR1 is MRHNA and CDR2 is SNTAGT. DNA for the CDR3: TGTGCCAGCAGTGATACTAGCGGGGGGGCCGATACGCAGTATTTT. The encoded protein is CASSDTSGGADTQYF.

The chain couples TRBV5-6 to TRBJ2-2; 9 bases are a match to TRBD1. This CDR3 region has 15 residues. Germline CDR1 SGHDT, CDR2 YYEEEE. V shed 2 bases, J shed 7 bases, and the junction held 6 bases outside the gene matches. The CDR3 loop is CASSLGTGLIGELFF. The CDR3 bases are TGTGCCAGCAGCTTAGGGACAGGGCTTATCGGGGAGCTGTTTTTT. Looking up the rest from reference TRBV5-6 and TRBJ2-2 gives the full variable domain: DAGVTQSPTHLIKTRGQQVTLRCSPKSGHDTVSWYQQALGQGPQFIFQYYEEEERQRGNFPDRFSGHQFPNYSSELNVNALLLGDSALYLCASSLGTGLIGELFFGEGSRLTVL.

This chain uses TRBV30 with TRBJ1-2; D perhaps matches TRBD1 (6 bases). Trimming left V 7 bases short and J 0 bases short, with 15 bases between. The V gene's germline CDR1 is GTSNPN and CDR2 SVGIG (reference sequence). CDR3 size: 14 residues. This CDR3 is CALTGPGTNYGYTF. The CDR3 DNA is TGTGCCTTGACAGGCCCGGGTACTAACTATGGCTACACCTTC.

The rearrangement joins TRBV9 to TRBJ1-3; perhaps TRBD1 as D (6 bases). Deletions cut 2 bases from V and 3 bases from J, with 12 bases between. The germline V gene encodes CDR1 SGDLS and CDR2 YYNGEE. This CDR3 has 15 residues. The CDR3 DNA sequence: TGTGCCAGCAGCGTGGGGGGGGGCAATGGAAACACCATATATTTT. Amino acid sequence: CASSVGGGNGNTIYF.

The rearrangement uses TRBV25-1 and TRBJ2-2; 10 positions agree with TRBD1. The CDR3 consists of 15 residues. The J segment lost 3 bases and the V segment lost 5 bases, leaving 3 bases of the junction unmatched. Germline V CDR1 and CDR2: MGHDK, SYGVNS. The CDR3 DNA reads TGTGCCAGCAGTAGCGGGACAGGGGACACCGGGGAGCTGTTTTTT. Its protein is CASSSGTGDTGELFF.

The chain carries TRBV6-6 and TRBJ1-2; D call uncertain. The CDR3 sequence is 11 residues long. Germline V CDR1 and CDR2: MNHNY, SVGAGI (reference sequence). Trimming left V 2 bases short and J 2 bases short, with 0 bases between. The CDR3 DNA sequence: TGTGCCAGCAGTTACAACTATGGCTACACCTTC. This gives the protein CASSYNYGYTF.

This clone was recorded only once. CDR3 coding DNA: TGTGCCAGCAGTGAGGGACAGGCCTTCGGTGGCTACACCTTC. The encoded protein is CASSEGQAFGGYTF. V usage is TRBV6-4 and J usage is TRBJ1-2, with 8 bases that match TRBD1. V lost 3 bases, J lost 7 bases, and 7 bases stayed unmatched. Looked up from germline, CDR1 is MRHNA and CDR2 is SNTAGT. This CDR3 comprises 14 residues.

This clone was detected only once. The genes are TRBV2 and TRBJ2-6; 7 bases align to TRBD2. Germline trimming cut 3 bases from V and 4 bases from J; bases unmatched to any gene: 3. Germline values: CDR1 SNHLY, CDR2 FYNNEI. This CDR3 comprises 15 residues. CDR3 residues: CASSESGKGANVLTF. As DNA, the CDR3 is TGTGCCAGCAGTGAGAGCGGGAAAGGGGCCAACGTCCTGACTTTC.

J is TRBJ2-5 and V is TRBV5-1; D not certain. The V end was cut by 1 base, the J end by 6 bases, with 10 bases between. This CDR3 is 13 amino acids long. CDR1 is SGHRS, CDR2 YFSETQ, per germline. In nucleotides, the CDR3 is TGCGCCAGCAGCTTGCGTAGTCACCAGACCCAGTACTTC. It specifies CASSLRSHQTQYF.

V gene TRBV2 combines with J gene TRBJ1-3; 10 nucleotides agree with TRBD1. Germline V gene data show CDR1 as SNHLY and CDR2 as FYNNEI. There are 13 residues in the CDR3. With V trimmed by 6 bases and J by 6 bases, 2 bases remained unmatched. CDR3 coding DNA: TGTGCCAGCAGAGGGACAGGGGAAAACACCATATATTTT. It translates to CASRGTGENTIYF.

This clone was detected only a few times. The chain carries TRBV9 and TRBJ2-6; D gene ambiguous. The CDR3 is 15 residues long. In germline, CDR1 is SGDLS, CDR2 YYNGEE. Trimming cost V 2 bases and J 2 bases, with 8 bases left between them. CDR3 amino acids: CASSVGQPGANVLTF. The CDR3 coding sequence is TGTGCCAGCAGCGTTGGTCAGCCTGGGGCCAACGTCCTGACTTTC.

This chain links TRBV5-6 with TRBJ1-2; perhaps TRBD1 as D (6 bases). Germline lookup yields CDR1 SGHDT and CDR2 YYEEEE. This CDR3 has 15 amino acids. Trimming took 0 bases from V and 4 from J, leaving 13 bases between them. This CDR3 is CASSLVDSSAYGYTF. CDR3 DNA sequence: TGTGCCAGCAGCTTGGTGGACAGTTCTGCCTATGGCTACACCTTC. The whole variable domain, filled in from reference TRBV5-6 and TRBJ1-2, reads DAGVTQSPTHLIKTRGQQVTLRCSPKSGHDTVSWYQQALGQGPQFIFQYYEEEERQRGNFPDRFSGHQFPNYSSELNVNALLLGDSALYLCASSLVDSSAYGYTFGSGTRLTVV.

This clone was counted between two and nine times. This sequence joins TRBV7-9 and TRBJ2-2; D remains ambiguous. This CDR3 contains 14 residues. CDR1 and CDR2 from the germline V gene are SEHNR and FQNEAQ (reference sequence). Trimming took off 2 bases at V and 8 bases at J, with 12 bases between the two ends. The CDR3 protein is CASSLLGRSGELFF. The CDR3, as DNA: TGTGCCAGCAGCTTATTAGGGCGTTCGGGGGAGCTGTTTTTT.

This chain joins TRBV9 and TRBJ1-3; 8 positions agree with TRBD1. Germline V lookup: CDR1 SGDLS, CDR2 YYNGEE. Trimming took 4 bases from V and 2 from J; bases not matched to a gene: 5. The CDR3 runs to 15 residues. The chain's CDR3 is CASSLTGGAGNTIYF. CDR3 coding DNA: TGTGCCAGCAGCCTTACAGGGGGGGCTGGAAACACCATATATTTT.

V usage is TRBV5-1 and J usage is TRBJ2-5; D is uncertain. CDR1 SGHRS and CDR2 YFSETQ come from the germline V gene. V lost 0 bases, J lost 1 base, and 1 base lay in between. CDR3 length equals 12 residues. CDR3 sequence reads: CASSLAQETQYF. The DNA of the CDR3 is TGCGCCAGCAGCTTGGCCCAAGAGACCCAGTACTTC.

The chain carries TRBV2 and TRBJ1-5, with no clear D. The CDR3 loop spans 14 amino acids. From germline, CDR1 is SNHLY and CDR2 FYNNEI. Deletions cut 2 bases from V and 9 bases from J, with 14 bases between. The CDR3 here is CASSEIKGRGPQHF. The DNA for the CDR3 is TGTGCCAGCAGTGAAATAAAGGGCCGCGGGCCCCAGCATTTT.

The chain is built from TRBV2 and TRBJ1-3; D uncertain. V lost 6 bases to trimming and J lost 6 bases, with 6 bases between them. This CDR3 has 11 residues. The germline V gene encodes CDR1 SNHLY and CDR2 FYNNEI. The CDR3 nucleotides are TGTGCCAGCAGCCAACTAAACACCATATATTTT. Protein sequence: CASSQLNTIYF.

This clone was counted once. The chain links TRBV28 to TRBJ1-1; D unresolved. Trimming took 7 bases from V and 0 from J, leaving 12 bases between them. The germline V gene encodes CDR1 MDHEN and CDR2 SYDVKM. This CDR3 spans 14 amino acids. The CDR3 loop reads CASKASYLNTEAFF. CDR3 nucleotide sequence: TGTGCCAGCAAGGCCAGCTACCTGAACACTGAAGCTTTCTTT.

The CDR3 sequence is CSVERQGAKNEQFF. The CDR3, as DNA: TGCAGCGTAGAAAGGCAGGGGGCTAAAAATGAGCAGTTCTTC. The rearrangement uses TRBV29-1 and TRBJ2-1, with 8 nucleotides matching TRBD1. In germline, CDR1 is SQVTM, CDR2 ANQGSEA. The CDR3 is made up of 14 amino acids. The V gene end was trimmed by 6 bases and the J gene end by 7 bases; junction bases not matched to a gene: 11.